The following is a T cell receptor beta chain sequence with its context. Its cognate antigen is unknown. This sample stems from a study of cytomegalovirus exposure and HLA in healthy donors. PCR used 60 Vbeta primers and 13 Jbeta primers. Data came from immunoSEQ multiplex PCR; TCRdb stores just in-frame clones and leaves some out. The profile covers about 120,000 clones, with 70% to 90% appearing a single time and approximately 20% taken by the ten largest. Per the germline V gene, CDR1 is MNHEY and CDR2 is SVGAGI. The CDR3 is 15 residues long. V lost 6 bases and J lost 5; bases outside the gene matches: 8. Whole-study findings and limits: HLA allele associations emerged for some 16,000 TCR beta sequences in a later analysis, at 0.05 false discovery rate.

The clonotype was recovered from a young man in good health and CMV-seropositive. The sample comprised PBMCs. The V call is TRBV6-5, the J call TRBJ2-5; 11 bases are a match to TRBD1. CDR3 in amino acids: CASRGTGGKGETQYF. The CDR3 region has the DNA TGTGCCAGCAGGGGGACAGGGGGAAAGGGGGAGACCCAGTACTTC.